Below are 8 T cell receptor beta chains sequenced from a single sample in a study of long-term antiretroviral therapy in people with HIV. Samples were assayed with immunoSEQ v3.0 at survey level. Method: immunoSEQ multiplex PCR; TCRdb's copy keeps in-frame clones and lacks some. The sample consists of 35,000 or so clones, roughly 80% of them appearing once. The input for sequencing was unsorted PBMCs, taken 2 years after starting antiretroviral therapy. These receptors were taken from a woman aged 50 to 65 with HIV.

The rearrangement joins TRBV28 to TRBJ1-6, with 8 bases that match TRBD1. The germline gives CDR1 MDHEN, CDR2 SYDVKM. The ends lost 6 bases at V and 6 bases at J; junction bases unmatched: 10. The CDR3 runs 16 residues. The CDR3 loop reads CASSFDWQGANSPLHF. CDR3 nucleotide sequence: TGTGCCAGCAGCTTTGACTGGCAGGGGGCTAATTCACCCCTCCACTTT.

The V and J genes are TRBV7-2 and TRBJ1-2; D gene unclear. V lost 3 bases to trimming and J lost 1 base, with 6 bases between them. Germline loops: CDR1 SGHTA, CDR2 FQGNSA. The CDR3 loop spans 13 amino acids. The CDR3 DNA reads as TGTGCCAGCAGCTTTCCGTTTAACTATGGCTACACCTTC. It specifies CASSFPFNYGYTF.

The V and J genes are TRBV5-4 and TRBJ2-5; 16 positions match TRBD2. The length of the CDR3 is 17 residues. The V gene's germline CDR1 is SGHNT and CDR2 YYREEE (reference sequence). The trim removed 5 bases at V and 4 bases at J, leaving 8 bases unmatched. The CDR3 sequence: CASSPGLAGGSVETQYF. CDR3 DNA sequence: TGTGCCAGCAGTCCGGGACTAGCGGGGGGGTCTGTAGAGACCCAGTACTTC.

This chain links TRBV19 with TRBJ1-2; D gene ambiguous. The CDR3 loop spans 14 amino acids. Germline CDR1 LNHDA, CDR2 SQIVND (reference sequence). Trimming left V 4 bases short and J 1 base short, with 10 bases between. CDR3 bases: TGTGCCAGTAGTACGCGAGGGTTTAACTATGGCTACACCTTC. Amino acid sequence: CASSTRGFNYGYTF. Drawing the rest from reference TRBV19 and TRBJ1-2, the complete variable domain is DGGITQSPKYLFRKEGQNVTLSCEQNLNHDAMYWYRQDPGQGLRLIYYSQIVNDFQKGDIAEGYSVSREKKESFPLTVTSAQKNPTAFYLCASSTRGFNYGYTFGSGTRLTVV.

This chain links TRBV5-6 with TRBJ2-7, with D maybe TRBD1 (6 bases). The germline V and J ends were trimmed by 1 base and 4 bases, with 12 bases remaining between them. The germline gives CDR1 SGHDT, CDR2 YYEEEE. CDR3 length equals 14 residues. CDR3 sequence (DNA): TGTGCCAGCAGCTTGCCGGGACATACATACGAGCAGTACGTC. It is translated as CASSLPGHTYEQYV.

The V call is TRBV5-6, the J call TRBJ2-5; 10 nucleotides agree with TRBD1. The length of the CDR3 is 14 residues. The germline CDR1 and CDR2 sequences are SGHDT and YYEEEE. V shed 4 bases and J 9 bases; nucleotides not matched to a gene: 9. CDR3 sequence reads: CASSRGQGVLAQYF. CDR3 nucleotides: TGTGCCAGCAGCCGTGGACAGGGGGTGTTGGCCCAGTACTTC.

The chain carries TRBV7-2 and TRBJ2-1, with TRBD2 matching over 8 bases. V shed 5 bases and J 0 bases; nucleotides not matched to a gene: 3. The CDR3 runs 15 residues. The germline CDR1 and CDR2 sequences are SGHTA and FQGNSA. The CDR3 bases are TGTGCCAGCAGCATGCGGGGGGACTCCTACAATGAGCAGTTCTTC. Translation: CASSMRGDSYNEQFF.

The chain joins TRBV30 to TRBJ1-6; 7 bases agree with TRBD1. This CDR3 has 13 residues. Germline V gene sequence: CDR1 GTSNPN, CDR2 SVGIG (reference sequence). Trimming at V came to 4 bases and at J to 11 bases, leaving 8 bases not matched to a gene. CDR3 loop: CAWNGDRDTPLHF. The CDR3 DNA is TGTGCCTGGAATGGTGACAGGGATACACCCCTCCACTTT.